The clone carrying this T cell receptor beta chain was detected ten times or more. The target antigen is unknown. The sample belongs to a study of T cell repertoires in cytomegalovirus infection. Across the whole study: Both recently identified HLA-C-restricted and well-studied HLA-B-restricted CMV epitopes were used in the study. Public TCR beta signatures indicated both CMV infection and matching HLA type.

Findings and limits, study-wide: It was HLA-C-restricted CMV-specific TCR beta clonotypes that dominated the response ex vivo. Using cumulative public TCR beta family frequency, the authors identified those who carried CMV together with the relevant HLA.

The CDR3 runs 13 residues. V dropped 3 bases and J dropped 2 bases, with 5 bases sitting between them. Germline-derived CDR1 and CDR2 are SGHVS and FQNEAQ. TCRdb recomputed calls from the reads with MiXCR, one row per CDR3 protein. The table includes 100,000 to 150,000 distinct CDR3 sequences, over 30% detected once. This chain joins TRBV7-8 and TRBJ1-5; no clear D. The TCR originated in a human donor in good health (CMV status not recorded). Some clones in this sample may be carry-over from other donors' samples. The sample consisted of CD8+ T cells from cultured PBMCs, taken from culture after CMV antigen stimulation. CDR3 sequence (DNA): TGTGCCAGCAGCTTTGAGGGCAATCAGCCCCAGCATTTT. Translation: CASSFEGNQPQHF.